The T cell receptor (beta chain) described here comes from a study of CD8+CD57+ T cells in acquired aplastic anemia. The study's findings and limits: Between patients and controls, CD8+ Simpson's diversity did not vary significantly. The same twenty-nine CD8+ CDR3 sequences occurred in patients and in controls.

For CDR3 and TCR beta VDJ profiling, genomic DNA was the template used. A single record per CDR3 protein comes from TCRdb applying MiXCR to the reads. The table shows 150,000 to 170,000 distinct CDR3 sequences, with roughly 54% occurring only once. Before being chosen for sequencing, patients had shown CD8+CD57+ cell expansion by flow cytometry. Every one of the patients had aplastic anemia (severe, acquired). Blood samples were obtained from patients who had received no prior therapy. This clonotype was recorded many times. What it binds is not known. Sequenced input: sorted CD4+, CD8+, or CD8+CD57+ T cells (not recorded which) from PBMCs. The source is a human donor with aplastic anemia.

Here the CDR3 DNA reads TGTGCCAGCAGCGCCAGGGGGAATGAGCAGTTCTTC. Translating it yields CASSARGNEQFF. This chain uses TRBV9 with TRBJ2-1; 7 nucleotides agree with TRBD1. V lost 3 bases, J lost 7 bases, and 1 base stayed unmatched. Germline assignment: CDR1 SGDLS and CDR2 YYNGEE. The CDR3 has 12 amino acids.